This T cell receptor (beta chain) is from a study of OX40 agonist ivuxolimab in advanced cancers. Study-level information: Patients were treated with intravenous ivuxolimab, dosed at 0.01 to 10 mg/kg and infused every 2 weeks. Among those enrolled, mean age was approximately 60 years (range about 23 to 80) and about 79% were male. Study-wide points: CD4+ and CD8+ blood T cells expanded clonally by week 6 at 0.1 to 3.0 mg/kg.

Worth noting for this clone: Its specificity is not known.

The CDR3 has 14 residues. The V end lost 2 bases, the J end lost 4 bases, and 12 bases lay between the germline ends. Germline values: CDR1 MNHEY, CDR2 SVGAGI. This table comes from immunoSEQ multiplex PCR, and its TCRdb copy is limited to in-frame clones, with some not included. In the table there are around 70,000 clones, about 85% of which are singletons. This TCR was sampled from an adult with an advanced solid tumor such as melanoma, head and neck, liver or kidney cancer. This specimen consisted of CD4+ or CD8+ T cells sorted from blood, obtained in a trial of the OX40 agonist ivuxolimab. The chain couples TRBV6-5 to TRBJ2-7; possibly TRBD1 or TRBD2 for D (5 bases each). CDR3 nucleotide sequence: TGTGCCAGCAGTTACGGGGGACGGAGATACGAGCAGTACTTC. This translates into CASSYGGRRYEQYF.